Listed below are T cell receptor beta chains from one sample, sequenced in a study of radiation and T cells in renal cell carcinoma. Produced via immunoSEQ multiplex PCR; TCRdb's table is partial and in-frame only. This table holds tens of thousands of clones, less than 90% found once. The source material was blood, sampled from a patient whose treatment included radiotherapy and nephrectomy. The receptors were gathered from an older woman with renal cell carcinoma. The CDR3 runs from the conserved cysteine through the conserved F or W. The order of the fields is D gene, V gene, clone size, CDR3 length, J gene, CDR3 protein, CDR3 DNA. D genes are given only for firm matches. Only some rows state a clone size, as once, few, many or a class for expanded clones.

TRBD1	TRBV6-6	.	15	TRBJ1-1	CASSYSGQGNTEAFF	TGTGCCAGCAGTTACTCTGGACAGGGGAACACTGAAGCTTTCTTT
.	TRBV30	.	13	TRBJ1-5	CAWSRQTSEPQHF	TGTGCCTGGAGCCGACAGACTTCAGAGCCCCAGCATTTT
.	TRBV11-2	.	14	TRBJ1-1	CASSFGPSGTEAFF	TGTGCCAGCAGCTTTGGCCCCTCAGGCACTGAAGCTTTCTTT
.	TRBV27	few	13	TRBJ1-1	CAISQGPNTEAFF	TGTGCCATCTCGCAGGGCCCGAACACTGAAGCTTTCTTT
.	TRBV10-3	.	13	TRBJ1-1	CAISLVQNTEAFF	TGTGCCATCAGTCTGGTCCAGAACACTGAAGCTTTCTTT
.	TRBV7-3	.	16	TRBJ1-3	CASSPNPGSSGNTIYF	TGTGCCAGCAGCCCAAACCCAGGGAGCTCTGGAAACACCATATATTTT
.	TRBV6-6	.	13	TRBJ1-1	CASRYDGRTEAFF	TGTGCCAGCCGCTACGACGGGCGAACTGAAGCTTTCTTT
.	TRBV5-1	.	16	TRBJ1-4	CASSPFVGGANEKLFF	TGCGCCAGCAGCCCCTTCGTGGGGGGTGCTAATGAAAAACTGTTTTTT
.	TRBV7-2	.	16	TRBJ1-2	CASSLGVQPIFYGYTF	TGTGCCAGCAGCTTAGGGGTACAGCCAATTTTCTATGGCTACACCTTC
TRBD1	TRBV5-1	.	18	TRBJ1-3	CASSSESRGLNSGNTIYF	TGCGCCAGCAGCTCAGAATCCAGGGGGCTCAACTCTGGAAACACCATATATTTT
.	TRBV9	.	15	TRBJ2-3	CASSVERKRTDTQYF	TGTGCCAGCAGCGTAGAGAGAAAAAGAACAGATACGCAGTATTTT
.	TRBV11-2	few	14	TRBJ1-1	CASSLDNTKGEAFF	TGTGCCAGCAGCTTAGATAATACCAAAGGTGAAGCTTTCTTT
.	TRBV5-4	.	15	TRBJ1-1	CASSFWEGTNTEAFF	TGTGCCAGCAGCTTTTGGGAGGGAACAAATACTGAAGCTTTCTTT
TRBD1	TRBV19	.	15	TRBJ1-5	CATSRGRDSNQPQHF	TGTGCCACCTCCAGGGGGCGGGATAGCAATCAGCCCCAGCATTTT
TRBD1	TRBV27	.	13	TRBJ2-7	CASRGDRRYEQYF	TGTGCCAGCAGGGGGGACAGGAGATACGAGCAGTACTTC
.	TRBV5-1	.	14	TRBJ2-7	CASSSLTTSIEQYF	TGCGCCAGCAGCTCCTTGACGACGAGCATAGAGCAGTACTTC
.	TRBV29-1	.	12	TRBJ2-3	CSVGEGTDTQYF	TGCAGCGTTGGAGAGGGGACAGATACGCAGTATTTT
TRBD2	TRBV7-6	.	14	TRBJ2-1	CASERTSGYNEQFF	TGTGCCAGCGAGAGGACTAGCGGTTACAATGAGCAGTTCTTC
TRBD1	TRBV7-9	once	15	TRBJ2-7	CASSGRQGALYEQYF	TGTGCCAGCAGCGGTCGACAGGGGGCTCTCTACGAGCAGTACTTC
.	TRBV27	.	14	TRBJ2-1	CASTPAESYNEQFF	TGTGCCAGCACCCCGGCGGAGAGTTACAATGAGCAGTTCTTC
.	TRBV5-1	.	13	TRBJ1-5	CASSFGGNQPQHF	TGCGCCAGCAGCTTCGGGGGAAATCAGCCCCAGCATTTT
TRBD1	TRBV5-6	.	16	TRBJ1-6	CASSSTGSSYNSPLHF	TGTGCCAGCAGCTCGACAGGGAGCTCCTATAATTCACCCCTCCACTTT
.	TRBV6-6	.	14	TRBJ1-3	CASSPVAGGNTIYF	TGTGCCAGCAGCCCCGTCGCGGGAGGAAACACCATATATTTT
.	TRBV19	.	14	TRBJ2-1	CASKGGATTHEQFF	TGTGCCAGTAAGGGGGGGGCGACGACTCATGAGCAGTTCTTC
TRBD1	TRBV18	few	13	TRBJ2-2	CASSRTGSGELFF	TGTGCCAGCTCACGGACAGGCTCCGGGGAGCTGTTTTTT
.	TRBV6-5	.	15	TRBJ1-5	CASNPTRQGNQPQHF	TGTGCCAGCAACCCGACCCGTCAGGGCAATCAGCCCCAGCATTTT
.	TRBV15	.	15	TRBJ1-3	CATSRDVGDGNTIYF	TGTGCCACCAGCAGGGATGTTGGGGACGGAAACACCATATATTTT
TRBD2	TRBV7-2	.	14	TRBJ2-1	CASSFSGTSNEQFF	TGTGCCAGCAGCTTCTCCGGGACTAGCAATGAGCAGTTCTTC
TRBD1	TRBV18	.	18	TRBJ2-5	CASSPVPGQGTGQETQYF	TGTGCCAGCTCACCAGTCCCGGGACAGGGAACGGGACAAGAGACCCAGTACTTC
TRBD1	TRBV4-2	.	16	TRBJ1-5	CASSPYLQGGRQPQHF	TGTGCCAGCAGCCCCTACTTGCAGGGGGGACGCCAGCCCCAGCATTTT
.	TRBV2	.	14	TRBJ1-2	CASSPQGNLYGYTF	TGTGCCAGCAGTCCACAGGGAAACCTCTATGGCTACACCTTC
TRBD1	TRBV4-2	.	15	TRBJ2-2	CASSRERQGTGELFF	TGTGCCAGCAGCCGAGAGAGACAGGGAACCGGGGAGCTGTTTTTT
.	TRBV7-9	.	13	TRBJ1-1	CASREVGRTEAFF	TGTGCCAGCAGAGAAGTAGGAAGGACTGAAGCTTTCTTT
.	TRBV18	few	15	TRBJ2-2	CASSPQDTYTGELFF	TGTGCCAGCTCACCACAGGACACCTACACCGGGGAGCTGTTTTTT
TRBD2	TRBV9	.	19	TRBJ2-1	CASSVDGLAGGPLYNEQFF	TGTGCCAGCAGCGTAGATGGACTAGCGGGAGGGCCCCTATACAATGAGCAGTTCTTC
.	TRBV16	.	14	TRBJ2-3	CASSLAPGTDTQYF	TGTGCCAGCAGCCTAGCCCCAGGAACAGATACGCAGTATTTT
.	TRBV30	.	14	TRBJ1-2	CAWSVWGAGDGYTF	TGTGCCTGGAGTGTATGGGGGGCTGGGGATGGCTACACCTTC